The clone carrying this T cell receptor beta chain was observed a handful of times. This entry belongs to a study of blood T cells in healthy people across ages. Germline CDR1 MNHEY, CDR2 SMNVEV (reference sequence). V was cut by 7 bases and J by 1 base, with 8 bases left in between. The CDR3 contains 13 residues. Primers used in a second PCR of about 7 to 12 cycles were a sample-barcoded 5' primer and a J-beta primer mix. TCRdb reanalysed the 5' RACE reads using MiXCR and keeps one entry per CDR3 protein. Among 890,000 or so distinct CDR3 sequences listed, 55% to 65% were seen once. This TCR was sampled from a man aged 30-40 years in good health. Sequencing was carried out using blood. V is TRBV27 and J is TRBJ2-1; D unclear. The CDR3 DNA is TGTGCCAGCACTTGGGGTTCCTACAATGAGCAGTTCTTC. Translating it yields CASTWGSYNEQFF.